Each of the 13 T cell receptor beta chains below was sequenced from the same sample in a study of T cell responses to AZD1222 COVID-19 vaccine. The method was immunoSEQ multiplex PCR; TCRdb's version includes in-frame clones alone and lacks a portion of them. The sample includes approximately 150,000 clones, approximately 89% of them seen just once. The source material was peripheral blood, sampled 28 days after the second AZD1222 dose. The origin of the receptors is an adult who received the AZD1222 COVID-19 vaccine.

This clone was observed a single time. The chain joins TRBV19 to TRBJ2-1; the match to TRBD1 covers 9 bases. Losses at the gene ends were 3 bases for V and 13 bases for J; bases not matched to a gene: 4. CDR1 is LNHDA and CDR2 is SQIVND in the germline V gene (reference sequence). There are 12 residues in the CDR3. The CDR3 protein is CASSITGGNQFF. The CDR3 DNA reads as TGTGCCAGTAGTATTACAGGGGGCAATCAGTTCTTC.

This chain uses TRBV10-3 with TRBJ2-2, with D perhaps TRBD2 (5 bases). Germline CDR1 is ENHRY and CDR2 is SYGVKD. There are 15 residues in the CDR3. The V end lost 10 bases, the J end lost 4 bases, and 19 bases lay between the germline ends. CDR3 amino acids: CATQDSRAGTGELFF. The CDR3 DNA is TGTGCCACCCAGGATTCGAGGGCCGGCACCGGGGAGCTGTTTTTT.

The chain employs TRBV18 and TRBJ2-2; 10 bases line up with TRBD1. The CDR3 is made up of 18 amino acids. Trimming at V came to 1 base and at J to 8 bases, leaving 13 bases not matched to a gene. Looked up from germline, CDR1 is KGHSH and CDR2 is LQKENI. In DNA form, the CDR3 reads TGTGCCAGCTCACCACAGCGCCCGGGACAGGGGCTACCGGGGGAGCTGTTTTTT. Protein sequence: CASSPQRPGQGLPGELFF. Full variable domain (missing parts from reference TRBV18 and TRBJ2-2): NAGVMQNPRHLVRRRGQEARLRCSPMKGHSHVYWYRQLPEEGLKFMVYLQKENIIDESGMPKERFSAEFPKEGPSILRIQQVVRGDSAAYFCASSPQRPGQGLPGELFFGEGSRLTVL.

V usage is TRBV5-4 and J usage is TRBJ1-2; D unresolved. This CDR3 has 14 residues. Germline assignment: CDR1 SGHNT and CDR2 YYREEE (reference sequence). V was shortened by 0 bases and J by 8 bases, with 14 bases between the two germline ends. The CDR3 reads CASSLGDIIRGYTF. The CDR3 DNA sequence: TGTGCCAGCAGCTTGGGAGACATAATCAGGGGCTACACCTTC.

The rearrangement links TRBV5-4 to TRBJ2-1; weak D call: TRBD2 (7 bases). There are 14 residues in the CDR3. Per germline, CDR1 SGHNT and CDR2 YYREEE (reference sequence). Trimming pared 5 bases from V and 8 bases from J, leaving 17 bases between. The CDR3 nucleotides are TGTGCCAGCAGGTTCTGGGGGGGGCGATATGAGCAGTTCTTC. Amino acids: CASRFWGGRYEQFF. The whole variable domain, remainder taken from reference TRBV5-4 and TRBJ2-1, is ETGVTQSPTHLIKTRGQQVTLRCSSQSGHNTVSWYQQALGQGPQFIFQYYREEENGRGNFPPRFSGLQFPNYSSELNVNALELDDSALYLCASRFWGGRYEQFFGPGTRLTVL.

The rearrangement uses TRBV24-1 and TRBJ2-5, with D perhaps TRBD1 (6 bases). The ends were cut back, 12 bases at V and 2 bases at J, with 18 bases in the middle. Germline V gives CDR1 KGHDR, CDR2 SFDVKD. The CDR3 is 14 residues long. CDR3 DNA: TGTGCCCCGCAGCGGACAGCTTTTCAAGAGACCCAGTACTTC. Translated, it gives CAPQRTAFQETQYF.

V gene TRBV13 combines with J gene TRBJ1-6; D is unresolved. CDR3 size: 14 residues. Germline V gene lookup returns CDR1 PRHDT and CDR2 FYEKMQ (reference sequence). V shed 8 bases and J shed 10 bases, with 18 bases lying between them. The CDR3 loop is CASSMGLVRSPLHF. The DNA of the CDR3 is TGTGCCAGCTCGATGGGTCTGGTGCGATCACCCCTCCACTTT.

V gene TRBV7-9 combines with J gene TRBJ1-2; D uncertain. The V and J ends lost 1 base and 5 bases respectively, with 8 bases between them. CDR3 size: 13 residues. Germline CDR1 SEHNR, CDR2 FQNEAQ (reference sequence). CDR3: CASSLVPGYGYTF. As DNA, the CDR3 is TGTGCCAGCAGCTTAGTCCCTGGATATGGCTACACCTTC. Variable domain in full (rest from reference TRBV7-9 and TRBJ1-2): DTGVSQNPRHKITKRGQNVTFRCDPISEHNRLYWYRQTLGQGPEFLTYFQNEAQLEKSRLLSDRFSAERPKGSFSTLEIQRTEQGDSAMYLCASSLVPGYGYTFGSGTRLTVV.

The rearrangement links TRBV29-1 to TRBJ2-6; perhaps TRBD2 as D (6 bases). Germline-derived CDR1 and CDR2 are SQVTM and ANQGSEA. Trimming cost V 6 bases and J 0 bases, with 18 bases left between them. The CDR3 contains 17 residues. The CDR3 region has the DNA TGCAGCGTCCGGGGGATAGACAGAGCCTCTGGGGCCAACGTCCTGACTTTC. It encodes CSVRGIDRASGANVLTF.

The chain couples TRBV23-1 to TRBJ2-3; perhaps TRBD2 as D (5 bases). TRBV23-1 belongs to the ORF category, with a function that is uncertain. The V gene lost 8 bases and the J gene lost 0 bases, with 18 bases spanning the gap. This CDR3 comprises 16 residues. Here the CDR3 DNA reads TGCGCCAGCCGCCCGGAAGGAGGATCCAGCACAGATACGCAGTATTTT. Its protein product is CASRPEGGSSTDTQYF.

This rearrangement joins TRBV27 to TRBJ1-5; a weak D match, TRBD1 (5 bases). CDR1 MNHEY and CDR2 SMNVEV come from the germline V gene (reference sequence). V was cut by 2 bases and J by 9 bases, with 14 bases left in between. CDR3 length equals 14 residues. The CDR3 loop reads CASSLRDARTPQHF. CDR3 bases: TGTGCCAGCAGTTTACGGGACGCCCGGACGCCCCAGCATTTT.

The chain is built from TRBV3-1 (or the pseudogene TRBV3-2) and TRBJ2-1, with D maybe TRBD2 (6 bases). In germline, CDR1 is LGHDT, CDR2 YNNKEL (reference sequence). The CDR3 is 15 amino acids. Trimming cost V 0 bases and J 8 bases, with 14 bases left between them. The DNA for the CDR3 is TGTGCCAGCAGCCAAGATCTGGAGGGTCGGGATGAGCAGTTCTTC. It encodes CASSQDLEGRDEQFF.

The rearrangement joins TRBV14 to TRBJ1-2, with TRBD1 identical over 8 bases. Germline lookup yields CDR1 SGHDN and CDR2 FVKESK. V dropped 4 bases and J dropped 3; count of bases not matched to a gene: 1. The CDR3 runs to 13 residues. Written as DNA, the CDR3 is TGTGCCAGCAGCCCGGACAGGGACTATGGCTACACCTTC. The encoded protein is CASSPDRDYGYTF.